One sample yielded the 20 T cell receptor beta chains listed below, sequenced in a study of OX40 agonist ivuxolimab in advanced cancers. Generated by immunoSEQ multiplex PCR, the TCRdb table keeps only in-frame clones and is missing some. The table lists fewer than 75,000 clones, about 87% of them singletons. The sample was CD4+ or CD8+ T cells sorted from blood, taken in a trial of the OX40 agonist ivuxolimab. The receptors here all came from an adult with an advanced solid tumor such as melanoma, head and neck, liver or kidney cancer.

This sequence joins TRBV4-2 and TRBJ2-1, with 9 bases identical to TRBD1. Germline V gives CDR1 LGHNA, CDR2 YNFKEQ. J was trimmed by 8 bases and V by 5 bases; bases with no gene match: 10. CDR3 length: 15 residues. The CDR3: CASSGDRVSIDEQFF. CDR3 DNA: TGTGCCAGCAGCGGGGACAGGGTTTCGATCGATGAGCAGTTCTTC.

V and J are TRBV27 and TRBJ2-5, with 12 bases lining up with TRBD1. Germline V gene sequence: CDR1 MNHEY, CDR2 SMNVEV (reference sequence). Trimming took 4 bases from V and 5 from J; bases not matched to a gene: 8. The CDR3 length is 16 residues. CDR3 sequence reads: CASSSRRDRGRETQYF. CDR3 bases: TGTGCCAGCAGTTCAAGAAGGGACAGGGGGCGCGAGACCCAGTACTTC.

CDR3: CASSLAADSSYEQYF. CDR3 bases: TGTGCCAGCAGCTTAGCGGCCGATAGCTCCTACGAGCAGTACTTC. The chain has TRBV7-8 and TRBJ2-7; no definite D call. This CDR3 is 15 amino acids long. In germline, CDR1 is SGHVS, CDR2 FQNEAQ. V dropped 0 bases and J dropped 0 bases, with 9 bases sitting between them.

V is TRBV7-2 and J is TRBJ2-7; D is unresolved. Germline CDR1 is SGHTA and CDR2 is FQGNSA. Trimming took off 2 bases at V and 2 bases at J, with 10 bases between the two ends. This CDR3 region has 14 residues. In DNA, the CDR3 is TGTGCCAGCAGCTTACGTAACGGCCCCTACGAGCAGTACTTC. It codes for CASSLRNGPYEQYF.

CDR3 loop: CASSLNSGGADTQYF. CDR3 sequence (DNA): TGTGCCAGCAGCTTAAACAGCGGGGGGGCAGATACGCAGTATTTT. The chain joins TRBV11-2 to TRBJ2-3; 10 bases are shared with TRBD2. CDR1 is SGHAT, CDR2 FQNNGV, per germline. The CDR3 spans 15 residues. Losses at the gene ends were 2 bases for V and 4 bases for J; bases not matched to a gene: 3.

CDR3 coding DNA: TGTGCCAGCAGTCCAGACTATAGCACAGATACGCAGTATTTT. Protein sequence: CASSPDYSTDTQYF. V and J are TRBV5-4 and TRBJ2-3; D possibly corresponds to TRBD2 (5 bases). In germline, CDR1 is SGHNT, CDR2 YYREEE (reference sequence). The CDR3 is 14 residues long. V was shortened by 5 bases and J by 0 bases, with 10 bases between the two germline ends.

The rearrangement joins TRBV29-1 to TRBJ2-1; perhaps D is TRBD1 or TRBD2 (5 bases each). In germline, CDR1 is SQVTM, CDR2 ANQGSEA. The CDR3 runs to 13 residues. V gave up 3 bases and J gave up 7 bases, with 13 bases separating them. In nucleotides, the CDR3 is TGCAGCGTTGAGGGACGGACGTTAAATGAGCAGTTCTTC. Encoded protein: CSVEGRTLNEQFF.

The genes are TRBV15 and TRBJ2-1, with D possibly TRBD1 on 6 matching bases. Looked up from germline, CDR1 is LNHNV and CDR2 is YYDKDF (reference sequence). The CDR3 spans 16 residues. The V end lost 5 bases, the J end lost 5 bases, and 19 bases lay between the germline ends. The CDR3 DNA follows: TGTGCCACCAGCGGATTGGACAGAGGCGGAAACAATGAGCAGTTCTTC. Amino acid sequence: CATSGLDRGGNNEQFF.

The rearrangement uses TRBV15 and TRBJ1-5; 8 bases match TRBD1. CDR3 size: 15 residues. The junction had 6 bases not matched to a gene; V was cut back by 6 bases and J by 2 bases. Germline-derived CDR1 and CDR2 are LNHNV and YYDKDF (reference sequence). CDR3 DNA: TGTGCCACCAGGCAACAGGGGGTAGGCAATCAGCCCCAGCATTTT. Its protein is CATRQQGVGNQPQHF. Full variable domain (rest looked up from reference TRBV15 and TRBJ1-5): DAMVIQNPRYQVTQFGKPVTLSCSQTLNHNVMYWYQQKSSQAPKLLFHYYDKDFNNEADTPDNFQSRRPNTSFCFLDIRSPGLGDTAMYLCATRQQGVGNQPQHFGDGTRLSIL.

The CDR3 DNA sequence: TGCGCCAGCAGCACTACAGGAACAGATACGCAGTATTTT. Its protein product is CASSTTGTDTQYF. The J gene is TRBJ2-3, the V gene TRBV5-1; D is perhaps TRBD1 (5 bases). CDR1 is SGHRS, CDR2 YFSETQ, per germline. Trimming cost V 4 bases and J 3 bases, with 9 bases left between them. The CDR3 totals 13 residues.

The rearrangement links TRBV18 to TRBJ1-1, with D hard to call. Trimming took off 5 bases at V and 1 base at J, with 17 bases between the two ends. The germline gives CDR1 KGHSH, CDR2 LQKENI. The CDR3 extends over 16 amino acids. This CDR3 is CASSSSSVLGNTEAFF. The CDR3, as DNA: TGTGCCAGCTCATCATCGTCAGTTTTGGGGAACACTGAAGCTTTCTTT.

The rearrangement uses TRBV11-3 and TRBJ2-2, with unresolved D. The CDR3 is 15 residues long. The V end lost 1 base, the J end lost 5 bases, and 11 bases lay between the germline ends. Germline assignment: CDR1 SGHNT and CDR2 YENEEA. The CDR3 sequence is CASSLVGSGTGELFF. The CDR3 DNA reads TGTGCCAGCAGCTTAGTAGGTAGTGGAACCGGGGAGCTGTTTTTT.

The chain combines TRBV19 with TRBJ1-2; D remains unclear. In germline, CDR1 is LNHDA, CDR2 SQIVND (reference sequence). This CDR3 contains 12 residues. The V and J ends lost 4 bases and 5 bases respectively, with 8 bases between them. Here the CDR3 reads CASSTGEYGYTF. CDR3 coding DNA: TGTGCCAGTAGTACCGGAGAGTATGGCTACACCTTC. Looking up the rest from reference TRBV19 and TRBJ1-2 gives the full variable domain: DGGITQSPKYLFRKEGQNVTLSCEQNLNHDAMYWYRQDPGQGLRLIYYSQIVNDFQKGDIAEGYSVSREKKESFPLTVTSAQKNPTAFYLCASSTGEYGYTFGSGTRLTVV.

The CDR3 is CASSHTGEPYNEQFF. CDR3 DNA: TGTGCCAGCAGCCATACAGGGGAACCCTACAATGAGCAGTTCTTC. The chain links TRBV5-6 to TRBJ2-1, with 7 nucleotides matching TRBD1. CDR3 size: 15 residues. J gave up 2 bases and V 4 bases, and 6 bases lay outside the gene matches. Germline-derived CDR1 and CDR2 are SGHDT and YYEEEE.

The chain uses TRBV5-1 and TRBJ2-6; no clear D gene. Germline CDR1 SGHRS, CDR2 YFSETQ. The CDR3 totals 16 residues. Deletions cut 0 bases from V and 4 bases from J, with 11 bases between. The CDR3 loop is CASSLEGLAGANVLTF. The DNA for the CDR3 is TGCGCCAGCAGCTTGGAAGGCTTGGCCGGGGCCAACGTCCTGACTTTC.

The chain couples TRBV2 to TRBJ2-5, with 8 bases matching TRBD2. The J call may not be correct, given that the DNA end is closer to TRBJ2-7. This CDR3 has 18 amino acids. The germline gives CDR1 SNHLY, CDR2 FYNNEI. In nucleotides, the CDR3 is TGTGCCAGCAGTGAAAGTGCTGGGCTAGCGGGCCCCTCCTACGAGCAGTACTTC. Protein: CASSESAGLAGPSYEQYF.

The chain has TRBV11-2 and TRBJ1-4; the D is unclear. Germline CDR1 and CDR2: SGHAT and FQNNGV. Trimming took off 3 bases at V and 4 bases at J, with 3 bases between the two ends. The CDR3 extends over 12 amino acids. The DNA of the CDR3 is TGTGCCAGCAGCTTCGGTAATGAAAAACTGTTTTTT. It is translated as CASSFGNEKLFF. Full variable domain (missing parts from reference TRBV11-2 and TRBJ1-4): EAGVAQSPRYKIIEKRQSVAFWCNPISGHATLYWYQQILGQGPKLLIQFQNNGVVDDSQLPKDRFSAERLKGVDSTLKIQPAKLEDSAVYLCASSFGNEKLFFGSGTQLSVL.

This chain uses TRBV11-1 with TRBJ1-1; D may be TRBD1 (6 bases). The CDR3 loop spans 19 amino acids. Germline V gene sequence: CDR1 SGHAT, CDR2 FQDESV (reference sequence). Trimming removed 1 base at V and 0 bases at J, with 21 bases between. As DNA, the CDR3 is TGTGCCAGCAGCTTAGGGTTACTACAGGGTTCTCAATTGAACACTGAAGCTTTCTTT. Protein product: CASSLGLLQGSQLNTEAFF.

The J gene is TRBJ2-3, the V gene TRBV4-1, with TRBD2 matching 14 bases. There are 19 residues in the CDR3. From germline, CDR1 is MGHRA and CDR2 YSYEKL. J lost 6 bases, V lost 0 bases, and 11 bases had no gene match. The CDR3 nucleotides are TGCGCCAGCAGCCAAGACCTCCGAGGGACTAGCGGGAGTAAGGATACGCAGTATTTT. As protein: CASSQDLRGTSGSKDTQYF.

The rearrangement joins TRBV5-1 to TRBJ2-7, with 7 nucleotides matching TRBD2. V lost 5 bases to trimming and J lost 6 bases; unmatched junction nucleotides: 14. The CDR3 extends over 15 amino acids. From germline, CDR1 is SGHRS and CDR2 YFSETQ. This CDR3 reads CASSIQAGSPTEQYF. The CDR3 region has the DNA TGCGCCAGCAGTATCCAAGCGGGGAGTCCAACCGAGCAGTACTTC.